This is a list of T cell receptor beta chains from one sample in a study of T cells in Graves' hyperthyroidism and ophthalmopathy. One entry per CDR3 protein results from TCRdb running MiXCR on the multiplex PCR reads. This table holds some 620,000 distinct CDR3 sequences, around 15% found once. The sequenced sample was blood. These receptors originate from a woman in her twenties or thirties with Graves' hyperthyroidism. Both conserved end residues are part of each CDR3. D genes are given only for firm matches. Only part of the rows carry a size: once, few, many, or a class if the clone is expanded.

D gene: TRBD2; V gene: TRBV12-3/TRBV12-4; clone size: few; CDR3 protein: CASRLAGVGYNEQFF
D gene: .; V gene: TRBV27; clone size: .; CDR3 protein: CASSNRDISDEQYF
D gene: TRBD1; V gene: TRBV5-5; clone size: .; CDR3 protein: CASSLPGGWSPLHF
D gene: TRBD2; V gene: TRBV28; clone size: many; CDR3 protein: CASSRLAEAPEQYF
D gene: .; V gene: TRBV5-1; clone size: few; CDR3 protein: CASSLAAGAGQKLFF
D gene: .; V gene: TRBV20-1; clone size: few; CDR3 protein: CSASQAGTYEQYF
D gene: TRBD1; V gene: TRBV5-1; clone size: many; CDR3 protein: CASSLETGRMAFF
D gene: .; V gene: TRBV6-1; clone size: few; CDR3 protein: CASRTGLGYNEQFF
D gene: .; V gene: TRBV4-3; clone size: few; CDR3 protein: CASSQDSVADSTDTQYF
D gene: .; V gene: TRBV28; clone size: .; CDR3 protein: CASSLLVGDSNQPQHF
D gene: TRBD1; V gene: TRBV28; clone size: many; CDR3 protein: CASSPPDRGIRYTF
D gene: .; V gene: TRBV6-1; clone size: .; CDR3 protein: CASRSLAFRYEQYF
D gene: TRBD1; V gene: TRBV15; clone size: .; CDR3 protein: CATSRYDRAGYTF
D gene: TRBD1; V gene: TRBV29-1; clone size: few; CDR3 protein: CSDPGQGASNFGNTIYF
D gene: .; V gene: TRBV12-3/TRBV12-4; clone size: many; CDR3 protein: CASSSVANQPQHF
D gene: .; V gene: TRBV7-2; clone size: many; CDR3 protein: CASSLDGYGNQPQHF
D gene: .; V gene: TRBV20-1; clone size: many; CDR3 protein: CSARNGQKPSGANVLTF
D gene: TRBD1; V gene: TRBV3-1; clone size: .; CDR3 protein: CASSQLAGGDYEQYF
D gene: TRBD1; V gene: TRBV12-3/TRBV12-4; clone size: many; CDR3 protein: CASSLVTTGGRYEQYF
D gene: .; V gene: TRBV27; clone size: few; CDR3 protein: CASSRRVVTANEKLFF
D gene: TRBD1; V gene: TRBV13; clone size: .; CDR3 protein: CASSVPGQGAGEQFF
D gene: TRBD2; V gene: TRBV9; clone size: few; CDR3 protein: CASSVRTSGRTDTQYF
D gene: TRBD2; V gene: TRBV7-3; clone size: few; CDR3 protein: CASSFIGAGEETQYF
D gene: TRBD1; V gene: TRBV27; clone size: few; CDR3 protein: CASSSGQDTEAFF
D gene: .; V gene: TRBV27; clone size: .; CDR3 protein: CASSSRRGGSGYGYTF
D gene: TRBD2; V gene: TRBV4-2; clone size: .; CDR3 protein: CASSPLPVAGETQYF
D gene: TRBD1; V gene: TRBV7-8; clone size: many; CDR3 protein: CASSPYTGGGSYEQYF
D gene: TRBD1; V gene: TRBV11-3; clone size: .; CDR3 protein: CASSVGTGGQYGYTF
D gene: TRBD1; V gene: TRBV28; clone size: many; CDR3 protein: CASSLSGTGIRYTF
D gene: .; V gene: TRBV28; clone size: many; CDR3 protein: CASSFIAVNEQFF
D gene: .; V gene: TRBV6-2/TRBV6-3; clone size: many; CDR3 protein: CASKGNRAETQYF
D gene: .; V gene: TRBV15; clone size: many; CDR3 protein: CATSRDPGSLKHF
D gene: .; V gene: TRBV20-1; clone size: few; CDR3 protein: CSARKRAGNWNDKNIQYF
D gene: .; V gene: TRBV19; clone size: .; CDR3 protein: CASSPRRFSYEQYF
D gene: .; V gene: TRBV11-1; clone size: few; CDR3 protein: CASSPRGDMNTEAFF
D gene: TRBD1; V gene: TRBV20-1; clone size: many; CDR3 protein: CSASTRQGGNTQYF
D gene: .; V gene: TRBV6-1; clone size: many; CDR3 protein: CASSETPGLLSSYNEQFF
D gene: TRBD2; V gene: TRBV28; clone size: many; CDR3 protein: CASRLGLAGGETQYF
D gene: TRBD1; V gene: TRBV5-5; clone size: many; CDR3 protein: CASSWQGQGASYEQYF
D gene: TRBD1; V gene: TRBV20-1; clone size: .; CDR3 protein: CSAGQGASRSGYTF